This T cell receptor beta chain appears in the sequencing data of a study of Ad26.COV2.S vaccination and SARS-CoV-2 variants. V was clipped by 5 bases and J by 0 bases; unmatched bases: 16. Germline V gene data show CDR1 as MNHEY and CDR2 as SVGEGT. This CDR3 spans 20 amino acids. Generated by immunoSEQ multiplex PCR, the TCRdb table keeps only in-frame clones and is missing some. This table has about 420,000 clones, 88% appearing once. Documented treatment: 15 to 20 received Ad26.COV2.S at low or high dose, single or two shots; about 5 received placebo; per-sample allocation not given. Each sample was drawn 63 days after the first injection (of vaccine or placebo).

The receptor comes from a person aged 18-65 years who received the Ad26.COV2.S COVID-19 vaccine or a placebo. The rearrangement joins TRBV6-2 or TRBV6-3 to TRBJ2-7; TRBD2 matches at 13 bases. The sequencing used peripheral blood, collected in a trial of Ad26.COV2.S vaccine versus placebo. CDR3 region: CASSNQHGLAGALSSYEQYF. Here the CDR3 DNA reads TGTGCCAGCAGTAACCAACACGGACTAGCGGGGGCCCTGAGCTCCTACGAGCAGTACTTC.